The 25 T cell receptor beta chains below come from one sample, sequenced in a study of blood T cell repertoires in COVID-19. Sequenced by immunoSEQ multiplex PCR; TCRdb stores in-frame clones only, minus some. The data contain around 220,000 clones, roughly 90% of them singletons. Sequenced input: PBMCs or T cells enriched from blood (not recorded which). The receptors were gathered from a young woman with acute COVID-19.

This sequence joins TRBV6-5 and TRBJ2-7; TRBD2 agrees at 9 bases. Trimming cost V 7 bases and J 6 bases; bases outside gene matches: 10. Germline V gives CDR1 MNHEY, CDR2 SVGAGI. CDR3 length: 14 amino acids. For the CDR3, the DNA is TGTGCCAGCATCCCAGCGGGAGGCCCAGGCGAGCAGTACTTC. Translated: CASIPAGGPGEQYF.

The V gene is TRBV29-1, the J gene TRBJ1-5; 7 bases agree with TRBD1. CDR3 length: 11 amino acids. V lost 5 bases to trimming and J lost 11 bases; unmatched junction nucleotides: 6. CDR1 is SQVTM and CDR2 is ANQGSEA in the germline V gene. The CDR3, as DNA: TGCAGCGTTCGCAGGGGGGCGTCCCAGCATTTT. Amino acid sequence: CSVRRGASQHF.

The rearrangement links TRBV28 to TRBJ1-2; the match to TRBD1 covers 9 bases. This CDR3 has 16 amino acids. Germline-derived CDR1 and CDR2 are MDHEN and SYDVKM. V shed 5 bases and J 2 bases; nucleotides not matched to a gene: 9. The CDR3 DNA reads TGTGCCAGCAGTCGGACAGGGGACCTATTAAACTATGGCTACACCTTC. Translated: CASSRTGDLLNYGYTF.

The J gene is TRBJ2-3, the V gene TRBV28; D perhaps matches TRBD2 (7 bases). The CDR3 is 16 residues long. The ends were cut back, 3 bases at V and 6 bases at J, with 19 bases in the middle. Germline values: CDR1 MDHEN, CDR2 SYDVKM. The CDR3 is CASSLRVRGGLDTQYF. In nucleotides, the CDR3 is TGTGCCAGCAGTTTGAGGGTTAGGGGGGGGCTGGATACGCAGTATTTT.

CDR3 coding DNA: TGCGCCAGCAGCCAAGCCAGGTACTCCTACGAGCAGTACTTC. Encoded protein: CASSQARYSYEQYF. The chain is built from TRBV4-1 and TRBJ2-7; D is ambiguous. Germline CDR1 reads MGHRA; CDR2 reads YSYEKL. Trimming left V 1 base short and J 0 bases short, with 7 bases between. The length of the CDR3 is 14 residues.

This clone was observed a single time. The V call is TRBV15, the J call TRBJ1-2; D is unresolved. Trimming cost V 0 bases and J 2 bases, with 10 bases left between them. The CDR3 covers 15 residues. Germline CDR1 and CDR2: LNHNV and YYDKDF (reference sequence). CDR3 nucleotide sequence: TGTGCCACCAGCAGAGAGACGGGAACGAACTATGGCTACACCTTC. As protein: CATSRETGTNYGYTF.

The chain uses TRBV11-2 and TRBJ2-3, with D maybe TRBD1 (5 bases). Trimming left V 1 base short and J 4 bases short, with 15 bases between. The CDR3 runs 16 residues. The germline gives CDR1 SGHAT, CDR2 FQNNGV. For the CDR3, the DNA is TGTGCCAGCAGCTTAGCCTGGGGCAGACTGGCAGATACGCAGTATTTT. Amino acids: CASSLAWGRLADTQYF.

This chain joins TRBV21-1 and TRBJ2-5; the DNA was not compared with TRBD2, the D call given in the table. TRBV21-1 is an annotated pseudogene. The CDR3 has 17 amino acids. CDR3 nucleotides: TGTGCCAGCATAAACGAGATGGAGGGGCGGTGGCAAGAGACCCAGTACTTC. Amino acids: CASINEMEGRWQETQYF.

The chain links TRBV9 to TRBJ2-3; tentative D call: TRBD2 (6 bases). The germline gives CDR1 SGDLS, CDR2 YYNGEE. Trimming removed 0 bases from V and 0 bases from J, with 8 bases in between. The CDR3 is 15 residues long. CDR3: CASSVAGVSTDTQYF. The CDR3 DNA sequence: TGTGCCAGCAGCGTAGCGGGAGTGAGCACAGATACGCAGTATTTT.

CDR3 DNA sequence: TGTGCCAGCAGCCACCCCGGGGGGGGGACTGAAGCTTTCTTT. Translated, it gives CASSHPGGGTEAFF. This chain uses TRBV6-5 with TRBJ1-1, with TRBD1 as a possible D gene (5 bases). Germline V gives CDR1 MNHEY, CDR2 SVGAGI. CDR3 size: 14 residues. V lost 6 bases and J lost 5, with 16 bases in between.

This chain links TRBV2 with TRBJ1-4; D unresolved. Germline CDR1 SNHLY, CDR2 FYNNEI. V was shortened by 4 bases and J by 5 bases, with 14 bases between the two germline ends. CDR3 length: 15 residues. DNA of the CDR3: TGTGCCAGCAGTGGGGAGGGAATCCTCAATGAAAAACTGTTTTTT. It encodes CASSGEGILNEKLFF.

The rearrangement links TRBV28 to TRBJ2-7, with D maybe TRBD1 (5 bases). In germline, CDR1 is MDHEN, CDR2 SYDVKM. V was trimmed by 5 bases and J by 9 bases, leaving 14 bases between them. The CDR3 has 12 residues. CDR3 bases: TGTGCCAGCAGTCGACAGTTTGCGTGGCAGTACTTC. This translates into CASSRQFAWQYF.

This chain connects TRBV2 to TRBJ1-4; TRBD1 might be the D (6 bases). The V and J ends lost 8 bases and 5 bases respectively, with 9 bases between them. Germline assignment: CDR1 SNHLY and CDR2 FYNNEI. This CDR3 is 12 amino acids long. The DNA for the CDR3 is TGTGCCAGCCAGGGGTCGAATGAAAAACTGTTTTTT. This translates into CASQGSNEKLFF.

The CDR3, as DNA: TGTGCCACCAGCAGATCCAGGAAAGAGACCCAGTACTTC. Encoded protein: CATSRSRKETQYF. The genes are TRBV15 and TRBJ2-5; the D is unclear. The CDR3 consists of 13 residues. Germline CDR1 and CDR2: LNHNV and YYDKDF (reference sequence). V was cut by 2 bases and J by 3 bases, with 7 bases left in between.

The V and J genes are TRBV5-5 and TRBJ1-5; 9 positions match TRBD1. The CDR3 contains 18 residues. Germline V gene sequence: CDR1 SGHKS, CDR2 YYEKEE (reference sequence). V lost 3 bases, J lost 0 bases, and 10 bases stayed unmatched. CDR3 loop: CASSSRDRASFSNQPQHF. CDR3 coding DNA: TGTGCCAGCAGCTCCCGGGACAGGGCCTCATTTAGCAATCAGCCCCAGCATTTT.

The CDR3 region has the DNA TGCGCCAGCAGCCTGGGGGGCGCAGTCCCCCACGTCCTGACTTTC. It specifies CASSLGGAVPHVLTF. This sequence joins TRBV5-1 and TRBJ2-6; D is tentatively TRBD1 or TRBD2 (6 bases each). The CDR3 consists of 15 residues. Germline CDR1 and CDR2: SGHRS and YFSETQ. Trimming took off 4 bases at V and 11 bases at J, with 19 bases between the two ends. The full variable domain, its missing parts supplied by reference TRBV5-1 and TRBJ2-6, is KAGVTQTPRYLIKTRGQQVTLSCSPISGHRSVSWYQQTPGQGLQFLFEYFSETQRNKGNFPGRFSGRQFSNSRSEMNVSTLELGDSALYLCASSLGGAVPHVLTFGAGSRLTVL.

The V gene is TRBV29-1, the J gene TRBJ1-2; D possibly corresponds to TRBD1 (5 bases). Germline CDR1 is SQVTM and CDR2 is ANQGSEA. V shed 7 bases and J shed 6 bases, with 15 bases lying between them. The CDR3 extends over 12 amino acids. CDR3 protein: CSGARERNGYTF. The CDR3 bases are TGCAGCGGGGCCAGGGAAAGAAATGGCTACACCTTC.

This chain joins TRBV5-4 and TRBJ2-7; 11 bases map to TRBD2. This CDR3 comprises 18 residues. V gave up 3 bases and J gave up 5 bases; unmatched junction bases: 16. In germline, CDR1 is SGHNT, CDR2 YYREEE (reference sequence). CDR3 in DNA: TGTGCCAGCAGCTGGGTGCCCACGACGATAGCGGGGGGGAACGAGCAGTACTTC. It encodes CASSWVPTTIAGGNEQYF. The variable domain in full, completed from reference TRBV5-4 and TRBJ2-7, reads ETGVTQSPTHLIKTRGQQVTLRCSSQSGHNTVSWYQQALGQGPQFIFQYYREEENGRGNFPPRFSGLQFPNYSSELNVNALELDDSALYLCASSWVPTTIAGGNEQYFGPGTRLTVT.

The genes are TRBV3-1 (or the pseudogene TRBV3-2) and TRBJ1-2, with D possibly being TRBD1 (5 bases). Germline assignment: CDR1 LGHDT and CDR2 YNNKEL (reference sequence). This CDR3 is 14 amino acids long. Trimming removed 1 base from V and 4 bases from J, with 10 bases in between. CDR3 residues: CASSQAGWGYGYTF. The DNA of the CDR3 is TGTGCCAGCAGCCAAGCAGGGTGGGGCTATGGCTACACCTTC.

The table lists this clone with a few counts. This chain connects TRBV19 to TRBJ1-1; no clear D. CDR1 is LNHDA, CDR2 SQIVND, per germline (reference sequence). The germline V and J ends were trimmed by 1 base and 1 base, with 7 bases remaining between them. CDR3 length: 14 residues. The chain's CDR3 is CASSIAGSNTEAFF. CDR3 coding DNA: TGTGCCAGTAGTATAGCAGGATCGAACACTGAAGCTTTCTTT.

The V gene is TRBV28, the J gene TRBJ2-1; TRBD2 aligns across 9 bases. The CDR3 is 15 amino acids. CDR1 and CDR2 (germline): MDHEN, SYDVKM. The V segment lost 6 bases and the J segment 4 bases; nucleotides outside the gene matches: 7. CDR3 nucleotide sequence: TGTGCCAGCAGCCTATCGGGACTAGCTTACAATGAGCAGTTCTTC. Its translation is CASSLSGLAYNEQFF.

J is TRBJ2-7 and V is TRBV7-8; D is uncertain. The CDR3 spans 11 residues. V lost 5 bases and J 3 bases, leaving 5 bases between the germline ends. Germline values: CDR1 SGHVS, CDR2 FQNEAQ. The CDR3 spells CASSASYEQYF. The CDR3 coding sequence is TGTGCCAGCAGCGCGAGCTACGAGCAGTACTTC.

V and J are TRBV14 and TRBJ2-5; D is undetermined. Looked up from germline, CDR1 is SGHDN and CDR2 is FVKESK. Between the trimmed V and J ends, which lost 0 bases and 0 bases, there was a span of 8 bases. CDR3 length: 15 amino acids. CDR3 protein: CASSQEVRYQETQYF. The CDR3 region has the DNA TGTGCCAGCAGCCAAGAGGTCCGGTACCAAGAGACCCAGTACTTC.

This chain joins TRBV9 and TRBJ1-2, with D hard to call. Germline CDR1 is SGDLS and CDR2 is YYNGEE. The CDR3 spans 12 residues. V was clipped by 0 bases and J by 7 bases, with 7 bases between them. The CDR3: CASSVAGIGYTF. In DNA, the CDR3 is TGTGCCAGCAGCGTAGCGGGGATTGGCTACACCTTC.

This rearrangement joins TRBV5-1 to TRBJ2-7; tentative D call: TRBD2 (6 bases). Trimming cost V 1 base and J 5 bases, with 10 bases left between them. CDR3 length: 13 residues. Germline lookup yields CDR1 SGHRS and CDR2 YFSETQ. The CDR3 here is CASSLRSGHEQYF. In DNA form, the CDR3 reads TGCGCCAGCAGCTTGCGGAGCGGGCACGAGCAGTACTTC.